The 18 T cell receptor beta chains below were found in one sample sequenced in a study of cytomegalovirus exposure and HLA in healthy donors. The study ran its PCR with 60 Vbeta and 13 Jbeta primers. Assay used: immunoSEQ multiplex PCR; TCRdb lists only in-frame clones, some missing. The sample has hundreds of thousands of clones, approximately 82% seen once. Sample: PBMCs. These receptors all come from a male donor in good health and CMV-seronegative.

This clone was counted once. The chain recombines TRBV27 with TRBJ2-7; weak D call: TRBD1 (6 bases). This CDR3 has 14 residues. Germline V gene sequence: CDR1 MNHEY, CDR2 SMNVEV (reference sequence). Trimming cost V 0 bases and J 3 bases, with 9 bases left between them. In DNA, the CDR3 is TGTGCCAGCAGTTTATCGGACAGCGGCTACGAGCAGTACTTC. Encoded protein: CASSLSDSGYEQYF.

This clone is labeled medium-sized. The chain has TRBV30 and TRBJ2-5, with TRBD2 matching 8 bases. V was pared by 0 bases and J by 4 bases, with 4 bases of the junction left unmatched. CDR1 and CDR2 from the germline V gene are GTSNPN and SVGIG (reference sequence). The CDR3 contains 14 residues. The CDR3 nucleotides are TGTGCCTGGAGTGTAGGAGCGGGAGTAGAGACCCAGTACTTC. Translation: CAWSVGAGVETQYF.

With respect to this clone: An end of the junction does not agree with germline; a read error may underlie this. V usage is TRBV7-3 and J usage is TRBJ2-1; D is unresolved. Germline V gene lookup returns CDR1 SGHTA and CDR2 FQGTGA. The CDR3 covers 12 residues. The CDR3 DNA follows: TGTTCCAGCAGCTCGGGTCGTGGTGAGCAGTTCTTC. It encodes CSSSSGRGEQFF.

The chain employs TRBV30 and TRBJ1-1; no clear D. The germline V gene has CDR1 GTSNPN and CDR2 SVGIG (reference sequence). This CDR3 comprises 11 residues. V lost 7 bases and J lost 3, with 9 bases in between. The CDR3 loop reads CALEGYTEAFF. The DNA for the CDR3 is TGTGCCTTAGAGGGATACACTGAAGCTTTCTTT.

This chain uses TRBV11-2 with TRBJ1-3; 9 bases map to TRBD1. CDR1 and CDR2 (germline): SGHAT, FQNNGV. This CDR3 spans 16 amino acids. Germline trimming cut 3 bases from V and 1 base from J; bases unmatched to any gene: 4. The CDR3 DNA reads as TGTGCCAGCAGCTTGGCCGGGACAGGGTCTGGAAACACCATATATTTT. It encodes CASSLAGTGSGNTIYF.

The gene calls are TRBV14 and TRBJ1-2; D is perhaps TRBD1 (6 bases). Per germline, CDR1 SGHDN and CDR2 FVKESK. Trimming stripped 4 bases from V and 6 bases from J, with 15 bases between. The CDR3 is 14 residues long. CDR3 protein: CASSRNRVGDGYTF. The DNA of the CDR3 is TGTGCCAGCAGCCGGAACAGGGTAGGGGATGGCTACACCTTC. Full variable domain (rest looked up from reference TRBV14 and TRBJ1-2): EAGVTQFPSHSVIEKGQTVTLRCDPISGHDNLYWYRRVMGKEIKFLLHFVKESKQDESGMPNNRFLAERTGGTYSTLKVQPAELEDSGVYFCASSRNRVGDGYTFGSGTRLTVV.

The chain has TRBV15 and TRBJ1-1; D may be TRBD1 (6 bases). Looked up from germline, CDR1 is LNHNV and CDR2 is YYDKDF (reference sequence). V was clipped by 5 bases and J by 0 bases, with 13 bases between them. The CDR3 length is 15 residues. Here the CDR3 reads CATSFRDNMNTEAFF. Here the CDR3 DNA reads TGTGCCACCAGCTTCCGGGACAACATGAACACTGAAGCTTTCTTT.

The rearrangement joins TRBV7-9 to TRBJ1-4; no reliable D call. Germline V lookup: CDR1 SEHNR, CDR2 FQNEAQ (reference sequence). The germline V and J ends were trimmed by 3 bases and 6 bases, with 11 bases remaining between them. This CDR3 has 14 amino acids. The CDR3 coding sequence is TGTGCCAGCAGCTTGGGCAGTTGGGATGAAAAACTGTTTTTT. Its translation: CASSLGSWDEKLFF.

This chain joins TRBV29-1 and TRBJ1-2; no definite D call. Germline V gives CDR1 SQVTM, CDR2 ANQGSEA. The CDR3 spans 13 residues. V shed 7 bases and J shed 7 bases, with 19 bases lying between them. The CDR3 sequence is CSATEGRTVGYTF. CDR3 bases: TGCAGCGCAACCGAGGGCAGGACCGTTGGCTACACCTTC.

In its sample, this clone was seen once. The rearrangement joins TRBV27 to TRBJ2-1, with TRBD2 matching 8 bases. The V gene's germline CDR1 is MNHEY and CDR2 SMNVEV (reference sequence). V gave up 3 bases and J gave up 7 bases; unmatched junction bases: 5. This CDR3 has 14 amino acids. CDR3 nucleotides: TGTGCCAGCAGTTTCCCGGGAGGGCCGAATGAGCAGTTCTTC. It yields the protein CASSFPGGPNEQFF.

A single count supports this clone. The gene calls are TRBV4-1 and TRBJ2-3, with 7 bases identical to TRBD2. V gave up 1 base and J gave up 2 bases; unmatched junction bases: 9. This CDR3 has 17 residues. Per germline, CDR1 MGHRA and CDR2 YSYEKL. CDR3 loop: CASSQGRASGNTDTQYF. The CDR3 bases are TGCGCCAGCAGCCAAGGACGGGCTAGCGGTAACACAGATACGCAGTATTTT.

The genes are TRBV7-3 and TRBJ1-2; D possibly corresponds to TRBD1 (5 bases). The CDR3 extends over 14 amino acids. Trimming removed 4 bases at V and 6 bases at J, with 15 bases between. Germline CDR1 reads SGHTA; CDR2 reads FQGTGA. CDR3 sequence reads: CASSSGLPGDGYTF. Here the CDR3 DNA reads TGTGCCAGCAGCTCAGGACTCCCGGGGGATGGCTACACCTTC.

The chain couples TRBV30 to TRBJ1-3; no clear D. Germline V gives CDR1 GTSNPN, CDR2 SVGIG (reference sequence). CDR3 length equals 14 residues. V lost 5 bases, J lost 2 bases, and 13 bases lay in between. Here the CDR3 reads CAWGLGGTGNTIYF. CDR3 DNA: TGTGCCTGGGGGCTTGGAGGAACTGGAAACACCATATATTTT.

The chain combines TRBV30 with TRBJ1-4, with a tentative D call TRBD1 (6 bases). Germline V gives CDR1 GTSNPN, CDR2 SVGIG (reference sequence). V lost 0 bases to trimming and J lost 5 bases, with 13 bases between them. The CDR3 is 15 residues long. The CDR3 DNA is TGTGCCTGGAGTGTGCCGACAGGATCGAATGAAAAACTGTTTTTT. Its translation is CAWSVPTGSNEKLFF.

The rearrangement links TRBV19 to TRBJ2-7; D perhaps matches TRBD2 (6 bases). The CDR3 consists of 15 residues. With 3 bases removed from V and 5 bases from J, the gap between germline ends came to 17 bases. Germline CDR1 is LNHDA and CDR2 is SQIVND (reference sequence). CDR3 in amino acids: CASSMTRKTSNEQYF. CDR3 in DNA: TGTGCCAGTAGTATGACCCGAAAGACTAGTAACGAGCAGTACTTC.

Details on this clone: Germline and junction disagree at one end, which may indicate a read error. V usage is TRBV7-9 and J usage is TRBJ2-2, with 11 bases that match TRBD2. The CDR3 covers 16 residues. In germline, CDR1 is SEHNR, CDR2 FQNEAQ (reference sequence). CDR3 nucleotides: TGTTCCAGCAGCCTCTCGGGACTAGCGGACACCGGGGAGCTGTTTTTT. Its protein product is CSSSLSGLADTGELFF.

CDR3 DNA: TGTGCCAGCAGTTCCAGCGAGATCCGTTACAATGAGCAGTTCTTC. It specifies CASSSSEIRYNEQFF. The chain couples TRBV6-5 to TRBJ2-1; no clear D. In germline, CDR1 is MNHEY, CDR2 SVGAGI. Trimming stripped 4 bases from V and 4 bases from J, with 14 bases between. The CDR3 is 15 amino acids.

The chain couples TRBV28 to TRBJ1-2; TRBD1 agrees at 7 bases. Germline CDR1 reads MDHEN; CDR2 reads SYDVKM. The CDR3 runs to 12 residues. Trimming cost V 4 bases and J 4 bases; bases outside gene matches: 0. The CDR3 reads CASSSGGYGYTF. The CDR3 DNA sequence: TGTGCCAGCAGTTCAGGGGGCTATGGCTACACCTTC.